The text below deals with one T cell receptor (beta chain). Antigen specificity is unknown. This sample was taken from a study of Graves' ophthalmopathy and Graves' hyperthyroidism. Study information: At the time of initial diagnosis and before any treatment, peripheral blood was collected. The study, taken as a whole, reports: Most expanded clonotypes in thyroid above 0.001 frequency also showed up in blood.

The CDR3 sequence is 13 residues long. Germline-derived CDR1 and CDR2 are ENHRY and SYGVKD. Trimming shortened V by 6 bases and J by 5 bases, and 11 bases separated the two germline ends. CDR3 regions of TCR beta were amplified from RNA transcripts. RT-PCR was first run with HTBI primers, then multiplex PCR in a second round. MiXCR, applied by TCRdb to the multiplex PCR reads, yields one record per CDR3 protein. The table lists hundreds of thousands of distinct CDR3 sequences, more than 40% of them singletons. This chain joins TRBV10-3 and TRBJ1-5, with D maybe TRBD1 (6 bases). The source is an adult man with Graves' ophthalmopathy. The sequencing input was peripheral blood. DNA for the CDR3: TGTGCCATCAGGGAGGCAGGGGATCAGCCCCAGCATTTT. It codes for CAIREAGDQPQHF.